A selection of T cell receptor beta chains follows, all from one sample in a study of tumor-infiltrating lymphocytes in primary liver carcinoma. TCRdb re-derived calls from the multiplex PCR reads in MiXCR, one entry per CDR3 protein. Among more than 100,000 distinct CDR3 sequences listed, about 59% were seen once. Material for sequencing was liver tumor tissue from sampling region 1. All receptors come from a woman in her sixties or seventies with primary liver carcinoma and hepatitis B virus infection. The CDR3 runs from the conserved cysteine through the conserved F or W.

cdr3_aa	v_call	j_call
CRVEEKGHEQYF	TRBV29-1	TRBJ2-7
CASSLLVASGNNEQFF	TRBV5-1	TRBJ2-1
CASCLGGTSGNEQFF	TRBV11-2	TRBJ2-1
CASSREGGAFF	TRBV6-6	TRBJ1-1
CASSIAPSGHSYNEQFF	TRBV9	TRBJ2-1
CASNRLNPEIANEQSF	TRBV11-2	TRBJ2-1
CASNQVQQGGRWHPQHF	TRBV4-1	TRBJ1-5
CASSPPQGNNSPLHF	TRBV28	TRBJ1-6
CASSSSGSVREQFF	TRBV12-3/TRBV12-4	TRBJ2-1
CSVGRGQETQYF	TRBV29-1	TRBJ2-5
CTGSFGTDNEQFF	TRBV11-1	TRBJ2-1
CAWKPPGPKPQPQHF	TRBV30	TRBJ1-5
CASSLPGTGGMGELFF	TRBV5-4	TRBJ2-2